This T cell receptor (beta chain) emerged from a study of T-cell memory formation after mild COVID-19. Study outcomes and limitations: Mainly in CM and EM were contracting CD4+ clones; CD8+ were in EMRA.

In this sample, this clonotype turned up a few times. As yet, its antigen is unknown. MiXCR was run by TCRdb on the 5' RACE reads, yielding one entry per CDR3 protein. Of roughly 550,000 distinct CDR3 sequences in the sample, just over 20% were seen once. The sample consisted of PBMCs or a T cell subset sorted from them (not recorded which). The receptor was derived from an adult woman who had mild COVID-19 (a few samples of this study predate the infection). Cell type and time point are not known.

CDR3 protein: CASSPGTGVGYEQYF. CDR3 sequence (DNA): TGCGCCAGCAGCCCCGGGACAGGGGTTGGGTACGAGCAGTACTTC. The V gene is TRBV4-1, the J gene TRBJ2-7; 10 positions match TRBD1. CDR3 length equals 15 residues. Trimming at V came to 4 bases and at J to 4 bases, leaving 7 bases not matched to a gene. Germline V gives CDR1 MGHRA, CDR2 YSYEKL.